This TCR beta chain emerged from a study of control samples from healthy donors and cancer patients. Produced via immunoSEQ multiplex PCR; TCRdb's table is partial and in-frame only. The data show around 190,000 clones, around 90% seen once. Germline-derived CDR1 and CDR2 are LGHNA and YNFKEQ. The V end lost 4 bases, the J end lost 2 bases, and 9 bases lay between the germline ends. The CDR3 contains 14 residues. Sequenced: blood. This receptor was taken from a woman aged 45-59 years in good health. The chain joins TRBV4-2 to TRBJ1-5, with D perhaps matching TRBD1 (5 bases). The CDR3 loop reads CASSPGTGNQPQHF. CDR3 bases: TGTGCCAGCAGCCCCGGGACCGGCAATCAGCCCCAGCATTTT.